Presented here are 25 T cell receptor beta chains from one specimen sequenced in a study of T cell responses to AZD1222 COVID-19 vaccine. The data were produced by immunoSEQ multiplex PCR, yet TCRdb's version contains in-frame clones alone and is incomplete. Found here are about 110,000 clones, about 90% of them singletons; the top ten hold about 4.5%. Sequencing was performed on peripheral blood, taken on day 0 of AZD1222 vaccination. The receptors derive from an adult in good health.

This clone has a single count. The chain recombines TRBV7-8 with TRBJ1-6; D may be TRBD1 (6 bases). The germline V and J ends were trimmed by 5 bases and 7 bases, with 9 bases remaining between them. The CDR3 length is 13 residues. Germline CDR1 and CDR2: SGHVS and FQNEAQ. CDR3 amino acids: CASSLGQNSPLHF. Written as DNA, the CDR3 is TGTGCCAGCAGCCTCGGACAGAATTCACCCCTCCACTTT.

This rearrangement joins TRBV19 to TRBJ2-7; D is undetermined. CDR1 LNHDA and CDR2 SQIVND come from the germline V gene (reference sequence). This CDR3 comprises 14 residues. The ends were cut back, 6 bases at V and 6 bases at J, with 18 bases in the middle. The CDR3 is CASSLWASGIEQYF. The CDR3 nucleotides are TGTGCCAGTAGCCTTTGGGCTAGTGGGATCGAGCAGTACTTC.

This chain links TRBV9 with TRBJ2-1, with 9 bases aligning to TRBD2. This CDR3 comprises 14 residues. The germline V gene encodes CDR1 SGDLS and CDR2 YYNGEE. The V gene end was trimmed by 4 bases and the J gene end by 7 bases; junction bases not matched to a gene: 6. The chain's CDR3 is CASSPRLAVNEQFF. The CDR3 DNA follows: TGTGCCAGCAGCCCGCGACTAGCGGTTAATGAGCAGTTCTTC.

The rearrangement links TRBV5-6 to TRBJ2-7; possibly TRBD1 for D (5 bases). V was pared by 2 bases and J by 3 bases, with 15 bases between. The germline V gene has CDR1 SGHDT and CDR2 YYEEEE. The CDR3 sequence is 15 residues long. This CDR3 is CASSFRGVGVYEQYF. Written as DNA, the CDR3 is TGTGCCAGCAGCTTTAGGGGTGTAGGGGTCTACGAGCAGTACTTC.

The chain employs TRBV6-4 and TRBJ1-1; D not certain. CDR1 and CDR2 from the germline V gene are MRHNA and SNTAGT. There are 13 residues in the CDR3. Trimming shortened V by 3 bases and J by 1 base, and 6 bases separated the two germline ends. For the CDR3, the DNA is TGTGCCAGCAGTGAGAGGAGGAACACTGAAGCTTTCTTT. Protein sequence: CASSERRNTEAFF.

The V and J genes are TRBV25-1 and TRBJ2-1, with 7 nucleotides matching TRBD1. V was pared by 4 bases and J by 1 base, with 10 bases of the junction left unmatched. This CDR3 comprises 17 residues. The germline gives CDR1 MGHDK, CDR2 SYGVNS. DNA of the CDR3: TGTGCCAGCAGTGCGTCCCCTGACAGGGAATCCTACAATGAGCAGTTCTTC. It encodes CASSASPDRESYNEQFF.

This chain uses TRBV6-5 with TRBJ1-5, with TRBD1 matching over 9 bases. Trimming took 6 bases from V and 1 from J; bases not matched to a gene: 4. CDR3 length: 15 residues. From germline, CDR1 is MNHEY and CDR2 SVGAGI. This CDR3 reads CASRRQGESNQPQHF. In nucleotides, the CDR3 is TGTGCCAGCAGGAGACAGGGGGAGAGCAATCAGCCCCAGCATTTT.

The genes are TRBV3-1 (or the pseudogene TRBV3-2) and TRBJ2-7, with TRBD2 matching 11 bases. The V and J ends lost 8 bases and 4 bases, in that order; junction bases with no gene match: 10. The CDR3 sequence is 15 residues long. CDR1 is LGHDT, CDR2 YNNKEL, per germline (reference sequence). In DNA form, the CDR3 reads TGTGCCAGCGGGCTAGCGGGAGGAGCGTTATACGAGCAGTACTTC. Translating it yields CASGLAGGALYEQYF.

V is TRBV6-6 and J is TRBJ1-5, with D tentatively TRBD1 (5 bases). The CDR3 has 15 amino acids. Germline V gene data show CDR1 as MNHNY and CDR2 as SVGAGI (reference sequence). The ends were cut back, 5 bases at V and 3 bases at J, with 14 bases in the middle. In DNA form, the CDR3 reads TGTGCCAGCAGTGCATTGGGACCGTCCAATCAGCCCCAGCATTTT. This encodes CASSALGPSNQPQHF.

DNA for the CDR3: TGCGCCAGCAGCTTGGGGACAGCCTCTAATGAAAAACTGTTTTTT. Translation: CASSLGTASNEKLFF. The J gene is TRBJ1-4, the V gene TRBV5-1; D is perhaps TRBD1 (6 bases). CDR1 and CDR2 from the germline V gene are SGHRS and YFSETQ. Trimming took 0 bases from V and 3 from J, leaving 9 bases between them. The CDR3 runs 15 residues.

V and J are TRBV7-7 and TRBJ2-7; possibly TRBD1 for D (5 bases). Germline loops: CDR1 SSHAT, CDR2 FNYEAQ (reference sequence). The CDR3 is 15 residues long. The V and J ends lost 3 bases and 2 bases respectively, with 14 bases between them. Here the CDR3 reads CASSLSDSPPYEQYF. The DNA for the CDR3 is TGTGCCAGCAGCTTGTCAGACAGTCCCCCCTACGAGCAGTACTTC.

This clone occurred once. Additional DNA sequences in this sample encode the identical CDR3. This chain uses TRBV7-9 with TRBJ1-3; no reliable D call. The CDR3 spans 15 residues. Trimming left V 5 bases short and J 4 bases short, with 15 bases between. Germline V lookup: CDR1 SEHNR, CDR2 FQNEAQ (reference sequence). The CDR3 is CASSPRGISGNTIYF. CDR3 sequence (DNA): TGTGCCAGCAGCCCTAGAGGAATTTCAGGAAACACCATATATTTT.

V is TRBV28 and J is TRBJ1-5; possibly TRBD1 for D (6 bases). V gave up 2 bases and J gave up 0 bases, with 11 bases separating them. The CDR3 consists of 16 residues. CDR1 and CDR2 from the germline V gene are MDHEN and SYDVKM. This CDR3 is CASSLRTAASNQPQHF. CDR3 nucleotide sequence: TGTGCCAGCAGTTTACGGACAGCCGCTAGCAATCAGCCCCAGCATTTT.

This clone has only one observation. The V and J genes are TRBV5-4 and TRBJ2-7; the D is unclear. V was pared by 0 bases and J by 0 bases, with 7 bases between. The CDR3 runs 14 residues. Germline V gene data show CDR1 as SGHNT and CDR2 as YYREEE (reference sequence). The CDR3 loop reads CASSLAPYSYEQYF. The DNA for the CDR3 is TGTGCCAGCAGCTTGGCCCCTTACTCCTACGAGCAGTACTTC.

This chain links TRBV5-1 with TRBJ1-2; D is uncertain. The CDR3 contains 15 residues. From germline, CDR1 is SGHRS and CDR2 YFSETQ. With 0 bases removed from V and 1 base from J, the gap between germline ends came to 10 bases. As DNA, the CDR3 is TGCGCCAGCAGCTTGGCCGAAGGCCTTAACTATGGCTACACCTTC. This sequence encodes CASSLAEGLNYGYTF.

V usage is TRBV18 and J usage is TRBJ2-1, with TRBD1 matching over 7 bases. After removal of 2 bases from V and 2 bases from J, the junction contained 0 bases not matched to a gene. The V gene's germline CDR1 is KGHSH and CDR2 LQKENI. CDR3 length: 14 residues. CDR3 in DNA: TGTGCCAGCTCACCAGGGACAGCCTACAATGAGCAGTTCTTC. Translated, it gives CASSPGTAYNEQFF.

A single count supports this clone. This chain joins TRBV6-6 and TRBJ1-4; D perhaps matches TRBD1 (6 bases). The CDR3 has 17 residues. CDR1 and CDR2 from the germline V gene are MNHNY and SVGAGI (reference sequence). V dropped 5 bases and J dropped 0 bases, with 16 bases sitting between them. The CDR3: CASSPQGEGATNEKLFF. CDR3 DNA sequence: TGTGCCAGCAGTCCCCAGGGAGAGGGGGCAACTAATGAAAAACTGTTTTTT.

The rearrangement joins TRBV5-6 to TRBJ2-7; D remains ambiguous. The CDR3 runs to 14 residues. With 0 bases removed from V and 3 bases from J, the gap between germline ends came to 10 bases. Germline V gives CDR1 SGHDT, CDR2 YYEEEE. For the CDR3, the DNA is TGTGCCAGCAGCTTGGGGCCCTTCGGCTACGAGCAGTACTTC. As protein: CASSLGPFGYEQYF.

In regard to this clone: A single base separates this from a much larger clone, so it may be a read error. The CDR3 loop reads CASSFGDNYGYTF. In DNA, the CDR3 is TGTGCCAGCAGCTTCGGGGACAACTATGGCTACACCTTC. This chain links TRBV5-6 with TRBJ1-2; D perhaps matches TRBD1 (5 bases). The CDR3 runs to 13 residues. V lost 2 bases, J lost 2 bases, and 7 bases lay in between. The germline V gene encodes CDR1 SGHDT and CDR2 YYEEEE. The variable domain in full, with the rest retrieved from reference TRBV5-6 and TRBJ1-2, is DAGVTQSPTHLIKTRGQQVTLRCSPKSGHDTVSWYQQALGQGPQFIFQYYEEEERQRGNFPDRFSGHQFPNYSSELNVNALLLGDSALYLCASSFGDNYGYTFGSGTRLTVV.

This clone appeared a few times. This chain joins TRBV6-4 and TRBJ1-4; D not certain. Trimming removed 6 bases from V and 3 bases from J, with 8 bases in between. The CDR3 extends over 13 amino acids. Germline V gene sequence: CDR1 MRHNA, CDR2 SNTAGT. DNA of the CDR3: TGTGCCAGCAGCCTTGGACCTAATGAAAAACTGTTTTTT. It specifies CASSLGPNEKLFF.

This clone has a single count. The chain employs TRBV29-1 and TRBJ1-1; D call uncertain. The CDR3 is 13 amino acids. Trimming stripped 5 bases from V and 2 bases from J, with 12 bases between. Germline loops: CDR1 SQVTM, CDR2 ANQGSEA. CDR3 nucleotide sequence: TGCAGCGTTCGGAGGTTGGTAAACACTGAAGCTTTCTTT. Encoded protein: CSVRRLVNTEAFF. Supplemented by reference TRBV29-1 and TRBJ1-1, the full variable domain reads SAVISQKPSRDICQRGTSLTIQCQVDSQVTMMFWYRQQPGQSLTLIATANQGSEATYESGFVIDKFPISRPNLTFSTLTVSNMSPEDSSIYLCSVRRLVNTEAFFGQGTRLTVV.

The chain links TRBV10-3 to TRBJ2-7; 9 bases agree with TRBD1. The CDR3 loop spans 15 amino acids. Germline V lookup: CDR1 ENHRY, CDR2 SYGVKD. The ends lost 4 bases at V and 5 bases at J; junction bases unmatched: 9. Here the CDR3 DNA reads TGTGCCATCAGTGCAACGGGACAGGGTTTCCACGAGCAGTACTTC. This translates into CAISATGQGFHEQYF.

V and J are TRBV7-8 and TRBJ1-4; TRBD1 agrees at 7 bases. The CDR3 spans 16 residues. The ends lost 0 bases at V and 6 bases at J; junction bases unmatched: 7. The germline CDR1 and CDR2 sequences are SGHVS and FQNEAQ. CDR3 sequence: CASSLARTGRYEKLFF. The DNA for the CDR3 is TGTGCCAGCAGCTTAGCACGGACAGGCCGGTATGAAAAACTGTTTTTT.

The chain is built from TRBV7-9 and TRBJ2-7, with 9 bases matching TRBD1. The germline gives CDR1 SEHNR, CDR2 FQNEAQ (reference sequence). V gave up 7 bases and J gave up 3 bases; unmatched junction bases: 16. The CDR3 contains 17 residues. CDR3 region: CASNLYSRDRDNYEQYF. The CDR3 DNA sequence: TGTGCCAGCAACCTTTATTCCCGGGACAGGGACAACTACGAGCAGTACTTC.

The chain uses TRBV6-5 and TRBJ2-5; 12 nucleotides align to TRBD2. V shed 6 bases, J shed 0 bases, and the junction held 2 bases outside the gene matches. Germline values: CDR1 MNHEY, CDR2 SVGAGI. This CDR3 spans 15 amino acids. The CDR3 coding sequence is TGTGCCAGCAGCCGACTAGCGGGAGACCAAGAGACCCAGTACTTC. Translation: CASSRLAGDQETQYF.